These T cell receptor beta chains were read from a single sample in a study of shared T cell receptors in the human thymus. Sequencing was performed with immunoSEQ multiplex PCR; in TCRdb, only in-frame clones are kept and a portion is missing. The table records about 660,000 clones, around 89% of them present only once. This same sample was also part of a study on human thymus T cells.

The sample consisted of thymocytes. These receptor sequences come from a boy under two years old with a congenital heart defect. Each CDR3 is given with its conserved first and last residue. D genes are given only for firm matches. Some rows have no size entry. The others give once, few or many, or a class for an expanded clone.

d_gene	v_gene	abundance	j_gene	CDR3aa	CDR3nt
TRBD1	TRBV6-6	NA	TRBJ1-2	CASSYEGQNYGYTF	TGTGCCAGCAGTTACGAGGGACAGAACTATGGCTACACCTTC
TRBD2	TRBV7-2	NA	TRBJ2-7	CASSFFTTSDEQYF	TGTGCCAGCAGTTTCTTCACCACTAGCGACGAGCAGTACTTC
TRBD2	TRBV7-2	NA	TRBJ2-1	CASSFGLAGGEQFF	TGTGCCAGCAGCTTTGGCCTAGCGGGAGGTGAGCAGTTCTTC
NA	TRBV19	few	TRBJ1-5	CASSIVSLGGNQPQHF	TGTGCCAGTAGTATCGTGAGCCTCGGGGGCAATCAGCCCCAGCATTTT
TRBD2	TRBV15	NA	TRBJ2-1	CATSSPSGLAGNEQFF	TGTGCCACCAGCTCCCCCTCGGGACTAGCGGGTAATGAGCAGTTCTTC
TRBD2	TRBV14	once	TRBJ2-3	CASSPSGLKGREGRDTQYF	TGTGCCAGCAGCCCAAGCGGGCTGAAAGGGCGGGAGGGCCGTGATACGCAGTATTTT
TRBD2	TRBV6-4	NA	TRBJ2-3	CASSDGSTSGTPATQYF	TGTGCCAGCAGTGACGGGTCGACTAGCGGGACTCCAGCAACGCAGTATTTT
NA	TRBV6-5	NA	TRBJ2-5	CASSYGSPRQETQYF	TGTGCCAGCAGTTACGGGAGTCCAAGACAAGAGACCCAGTACTTC
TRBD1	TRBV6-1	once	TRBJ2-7	CASSEEGGWGPYEQYF	TGTGCCAGCAGTGAAGAAGGGGGCTGGGGTCCCTACGAGCAGTACTTC
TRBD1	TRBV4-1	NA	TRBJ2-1	CASSQLLEDRGLGYNEQFF	TGCGCCAGCAGCCAACTCCTTGAGGACAGGGGGCTGGGATACAATGAGCAGTTCTTC
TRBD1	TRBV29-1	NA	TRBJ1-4	CSAGDRGPTNEKLFF	TGCAGCGCGGGGGACAGGGGGCCGACTAATGAAAAACTGTTTTTT
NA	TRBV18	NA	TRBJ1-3	CASSPRGSSGNTIYF	TGTGCCAGCTCACCAAGGGGCTCCTCTGGAAACACCATATATTTT
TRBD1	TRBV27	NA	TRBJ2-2	CASSFWDRDTGELFF	TGTGCCAGCAGTTTCTGGGACAGGGACACCGGGGAGCTGTTTTTT
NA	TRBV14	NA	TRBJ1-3	CASSQEPRGGSGNTIYF	TGTGCCAGCAGCCAAGAGCCCCGGGGGGGCTCTGGAAACACCATATATTTT
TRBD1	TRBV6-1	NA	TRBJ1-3	CASSEVSSTTGSGNTIYF	TGTGCCAGCAGTGAAGTTTCAAGCACGACAGGGTCTGGAAACACCATATATTTT
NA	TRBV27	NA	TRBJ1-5	CASDPRGGNNQPQHF	TGTGCCAGCGATCCTAGGGGTGGGAACAATCAGCCCCAGCATTTT
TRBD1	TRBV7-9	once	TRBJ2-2	CASSFRDRGLTGELFF	TGTGCCAGCAGCTTCCGGGACAGGGGCCTCACCGGGGAGCTGTTTTTT
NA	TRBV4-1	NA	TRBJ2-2	CASSQVAPARGIGGELFF	TGCGCCAGCAGCCAAGTGGCCCCCGCGAGGGGGATCGGGGGGGAGCTGTTTTTT
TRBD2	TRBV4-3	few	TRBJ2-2	CASSLQQWTKREGQGELFF	TGCGCCAGCAGCCTCCAACAGTGGACCAAGCGGGAGGGCCAGGGGGAGCTGTTTTTT
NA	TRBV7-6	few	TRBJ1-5	CASSFLVIPPGGNQPQHF	TGTGCCAGCAGCTTTTTGGTAATACCGCCAGGGGGCAATCAGCCCCAGCATTTT
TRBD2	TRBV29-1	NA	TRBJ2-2	CSAKRGHGELFF	TGCAGCGCCAAGCGGGGGCACGGGGAGCTGTTTTTT
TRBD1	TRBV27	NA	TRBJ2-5	CSSRDRGHETQYF	TGTTCCTCCCGGGACAGGGGGCATGAGACCCAGTACTTC
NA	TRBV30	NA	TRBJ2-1	CAWSVRRGTPYNEQFF	TGTGCCTGGAGTGTACGTCGCGGGACCCCTTACAATGAGCAGTTCTTC
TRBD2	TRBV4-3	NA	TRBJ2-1	CASSQLLWPRGRSGLAGNEQFF	TGCGCCAGCAGCCAACTTCTCTGGCCCAGGGGGCGATCTGGACTAGCGGGAAATGAGCAGTTCTTC
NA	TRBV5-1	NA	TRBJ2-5	CASSRSASTKETQYF	TGCGCCAGCAGCCGGAGCGCATCCACGAAAGAGACCCAGTACTTC
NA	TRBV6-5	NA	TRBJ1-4	CASSYAGEKLFF	TGTGCCAGCAGTTACGCGGGTGAAAAACTGTTTTTT
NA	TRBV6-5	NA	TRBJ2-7	CASSLRVSYEQYF	TGTGCCAGCAGCCTCCGGGTCTCCTACGAGCAGTACTTC
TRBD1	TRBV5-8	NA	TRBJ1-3	CASRRDRDEAGNTIYF	TGTGCCAGCCGAAGGGACAGGGACGAGGCTGGAAACACCATATATTTT